The rows below give T cell receptor beta chains drawn from one sample of a study of T cell changes during pregnancy in multiple sclerosis. Clones were sequenced by immunoSEQ multiplex PCR, and TCRdb holds only the in-frame ones, with some missing. The sample carries approximately 61,000 clones, 90% recorded once. The sample in question was peripheral blood, obtained in the first trimester of pregnancy. The receptor source for this set is a female donor in good health, enrolled as a control in a pregnancy study. The CDR3 runs from the conserved cysteine through the conserved F or W. The D gene is left open where the match is weak. Size tells how often a clone was seen (once, few, many) or the class of an expanded clone, and some rows leave it out.

clone_size: NA
j_call: TRBJ2-3
d_call: TRBD2
v_call: TRBV4-3
cdr3_aa: CASSQDLIAGASTDTQYF
cdr3_nt: TGCGCCAGCAGCCAAGATCTGATAGCGGGGGCTAGCACAGATACGCAGTATTTT

clone_size: once
j_call: TRBJ2-3
d_call: TRBD1
v_call: TRBV5-1
cdr3_aa: CASSLSKGAAPDTQYF
cdr3_nt: TGCGCCAGCAGCTTATCTAAGGGGGCGGCTCCAGATACGCAGTATTTT

clone_size: once
j_call: TRBJ1-4
d_call: TRBD1
v_call: TRBV6-5
cdr3_aa: CASSRTGTTTEKLFF
cdr3_nt: TGTGCCAGCAGCCGGACAGGGACAACTACAGAAAAACTGTTTTTT

clone_size: NA
j_call: TRBJ2-7
d_call: TRBD2
v_call: TRBV5-1
cdr3_aa: CASRDTSGGSDEQYF
cdr3_nt: TGCGCCAGCAGGGATACTAGCGGGGGCTCAGACGAGCAGTACTTC

clone_size: NA
j_call: TRBJ1-2
d_call: NA
v_call: TRBV7-2
cdr3_aa: CASSPRTDLQTF
cdr3_nt: TGTGCCAGCAGCCCACGGACAGACCTCCAAACCTTC

clone_size: NA
j_call: TRBJ2-1
d_call: NA
v_call: TRBV4-3
cdr3_aa: CASSPDPGPYEQFF
cdr3_nt: TGCGCCAGCAGCCCTGATCCAGGGCCCTATGAGCAGTTCTTC

clone_size: NA
j_call: TRBJ2-5
d_call: NA
v_call: TRBV30
cdr3_aa: CAWSVLGETQYF
cdr3_nt: TGTGCCTGGAGTGTACTAGGCGAGACCCAGTACTTC

clone_size: NA
j_call: TRBJ2-1
d_call: NA
v_call: TRBV4-1
cdr3_aa: CASGKGAGNRDNEQFF
cdr3_nt: TGCGCCAGCGGCAAGGGGGCGGGGAACCGTGACAATGAGCAGTTCTTC

clone_size: NA
j_call: TRBJ2-1
d_call: NA
v_call: TRBV19
cdr3_aa: CASSMSRLAYNEQFF
cdr3_nt: TGTGCCAGTAGTATGTCCCGACTAGCCTACAATGAGCAGTTCTTC

clone_size: few
j_call: TRBJ2-3
d_call: NA
v_call: TRBV5-4
cdr3_aa: CASSLQRTTDTQYF
cdr3_nt: TGTGCCAGCAGCTTGCAGCGGACCACAGATACGCAGTATTTT

clone_size: NA
j_call: TRBJ1-1
d_call: NA
v_call: TRBV6-5
cdr3_aa: CASIKDPQGTEAFF
cdr3_nt: TGTGCCAGCATAAAGGACCCCCAGGGCACTGAAGCTTTCTTT

clone_size: once
j_call: TRBJ2-5
d_call: TRBD2
v_call: TRBV9
cdr3_aa: CASSVAGGLQETQYF
cdr3_nt: TGTGCCAGCAGCGTAGCGGGGGGGCTTCAAGAGACCCAGTACTTC

clone_size: NA
j_call: TRBJ2-7
d_call: TRBD2
v_call: TRBV7-9
cdr3_aa: CATIVRASGDEQYF
cdr3_nt: TGTGCCACTATTGTGAGGGCTAGCGGGGACGAGCAGTACTTC

clone_size: NA
j_call: TRBJ1-2
d_call: TRBD1
v_call: TRBV15
cdr3_aa: CATSRETGGYGYTF
cdr3_nt: TGTGCCACCAGCAGAGAAACAGGGGGCTATGGCTACACCTTC

clone_size: NA
j_call: TRBJ1-1
d_call: TRBD1
v_call: TRBV2
cdr3_aa: CASGGQGNTEAFF
cdr3_nt: TGTGCCAGCGGGGGACAGGGGAACACTGAAGCTTTCTTT

clone_size: NA
j_call: TRBJ2-5
d_call: TRBD2
v_call: TRBV4-2
cdr3_aa: CASSYALVAGGPKRETQYF
cdr3_nt: TGTGCCAGCAGCTACGCTCTAGTAGCGGGGGGGCCTAAAAGAGAGACCCAGTACTTC

clone_size: NA
j_call: TRBJ1-5
d_call: TRBD1
v_call: TRBV19
cdr3_aa: CASSIVGQGGNQPQHF
cdr3_nt: TGTGCCAGTAGTATAGTGGGCCAGGGGGGCAATCAGCCCCAGCATTTT

clone_size: NA
j_call: TRBJ1-1
d_call: TRBD1
v_call: TRBV19
cdr3_aa: CASREGQRVRNTEAFF
cdr3_nt: TGTGCCAGTAGGGAGGGACAGAGGGTTCGGAACACTGAAGCTTTCTTT

clone_size: NA
j_call: TRBJ1-1
d_call: NA
v_call: TRBV27
cdr3_aa: CASSALYGTLNTEAFF
cdr3_nt: TGTGCCAGCAGTGCACTCTACGGGACACTGAACACTGAAGCTTTCTTT

clone_size: NA
j_call: TRBJ1-1
d_call: NA
v_call: TRBV5-6
cdr3_aa: CASSSRTSINTEAFF
cdr3_nt: TGTGCCAGCAGCTCAAGGACAAGTATAAACACTGAAGCTTTCTTT

clone_size: NA
j_call: TRBJ2-4
d_call: NA
v_call: TRBV7-9
cdr3_aa: CASRDNAKNIQYF
cdr3_nt: TGTGCCAGCCGGGACAACGCCAAAAACATTCAGTACTTC

clone_size: NA
j_call: TRBJ1-1
d_call: NA
v_call: TRBV9
cdr3_aa: CASSISRDGGTEAFF
cdr3_nt: TGTGCCAGCAGCATCAGCCGGGACGGGGGGACTGAAGCTTTCTTT

clone_size: NA
j_call: TRBJ2-7
d_call: NA
v_call: TRBV5-5
cdr3_aa: CASSRDGKRGGEQYF
cdr3_nt: TGTGCCAGCAGCCGCGATGGCAAAAGGGGTGGCGAGCAGTACTTC

clone_size: NA
j_call: TRBJ1-3
d_call: NA
v_call: TRBV25-1
cdr3_aa: CASSSPRGGENTIYF
cdr3_nt: TGTGCCAGCTCCTCGCCAAGGGGGGGAGAAAACACCATATATTTT

clone_size: NA
j_call: TRBJ2-1
d_call: TRBD2
v_call: TRBV6-1
cdr3_aa: CASSASTGLAIYNEQFF
cdr3_nt: TGTGCCAGCAGTGCTTCGACGGGACTAGCTATATACAATGAGCAGTTCTTC

clone_size: once
j_call: TRBJ2-1
d_call: TRBD2
v_call: TRBV27
cdr3_aa: CASSLEGGGEQFF
cdr3_nt: TGTGCCAGCAGTTTAGAGGGCGGGGGTGAGCAGTTCTTC

clone_size: NA
j_call: TRBJ2-7
d_call: NA
v_call: TRBV30
cdr3_aa: CAWTDTGQFSYEQYF
cdr3_nt: TGTGCCTGGACTGACACCGGACAGTTCTCCTACGAGCAGTACTTC

clone_size: NA
j_call: TRBJ2-3
d_call: NA
v_call: TRBV5-1
cdr3_aa: CASSLEGAWDTQYF
cdr3_nt: TGCGCCAGCAGCTTGGAAGGGGCGTGGGATACGCAGTATTTT

clone_size: NA
j_call: TRBJ1-5
d_call: NA
v_call: TRBV10-3
cdr3_aa: CAISDSNQPQHF
cdr3_nt: TGTGCCATCAGTGACAGTAATCAGCCCCAGCATTTT

clone_size: NA
j_call: TRBJ1-2
d_call: NA
v_call: TRBV12-5
cdr3_aa: CASGLGANYGYTF
cdr3_nt: TGTGCTAGTGGTTTAGGAGCTAACTATGGCTACACCTTC

clone_size: once
j_call: TRBJ2-1
d_call: NA
v_call: TRBV6-5
cdr3_aa: CASSYYNGRGSNEQFF
cdr3_nt: TGTGCCAGCAGTTACTATAACGGTAGGGGAAGCAATGAGCAGTTCTTC